This TCR beta chain came from a study of Ad26.COV2.S vaccination and SARS-CoV-2 variants. Whole-study context: Ad26.COV2.S was injected intramuscularly once or twice, 56 days apart. Notes on the study in general: Vaccinees showed greater spike-specific TCR breadth than placebo recipients. Comparable non-spike TCR breadth was observed in vaccine and placebo recipients.

Stated treatment: roughly 18 received Ad26.COV2.S at low or high dose, single or two shots; 5 received placebo; per-sample allocation not given. Specimen acquisition occurred on day 63 following the initial vaccine or placebo injection. Ad26 vector vaccine expressed Wuhan-strain SARS-CoV-2 spike. Data came from immunoSEQ multiplex PCR; TCRdb stores just in-frame clones and leaves some out. The repertoire includes just over 350,000 clones, roughly 85% of them detected once, and about 3.5% sits in the top ten. This clone was recorded a few times. Antigen: not known. This specimen was peripheral blood, taken in a trial of Ad26.COV2.S vaccine versus placebo. The source is a person aged 18-65 years who received the Ad26.COV2.S COVID-19 vaccine or a placebo.

CDR3 DNA: TGTGCTAGTGGGTCTAAGGGCCCCCCAGAGACCCAGTACTTC. This translates into CASGSKGPPETQYF. The V gene is TRBV12-5, the J gene TRBJ2-5, with D uncertain. The CDR3 runs to 14 residues. Trimming left V 6 bases short and J 4 bases short, with 15 bases between. The germline gives CDR1 LGHNT, CDR2 FRNRAP.